This is a list of T cell receptor beta chains from one sample in a study of radiotherapy plus CTLA-4 blockade in lung cancer. Clones were read by immunoSEQ multiplex PCR, and TCRdb kept only the in-frame ones, dropping some. The sample has tens of thousands of clones, approximately 65% seen once. Sequenced material: peripheral blood, taken from a patient treated with radiotherapy plus ipilimumab. All receptors derive from a human donor with non-small cell lung cancer whose response to radiotherapy plus ipilimumab could not be evaluated. Each CDR3 is given with its conserved first and last residue. Fields, in order: J gene, D gene, V gene, clone size, CDR3 DNA, CDR3 protein. The D gene is left open where the match is weak. For some rows the clone size is stated as once, few or many, or as a class when expanded; others skip it.

>TRBJ2-3|TRBD2|TRBV9|NA
TGTGCCAGCAGCGTAGTAGGACTAGCGGGGACAGATACGCAGTATTTT
CASSVVGLAGTDTQYF
>TRBJ1-1|NA|TRBV23-1|NA
TGCGCCAGCAGTCAATCGGAGCCCGCGCGGGCTTTCTTT
CASSQSEPARAFF
>TRBJ1-1|NA|TRBV28|NA
TGTGCCAGCAGTTTTGGACAGATGAACACTGAAGCTTTCTTT
CASSFGQMNTEAFF
>TRBJ1-5|NA|TRBV25-1|NA
TGTGCCAGCAGTGGGGCCCGGGGGCAGCCCCAGCATTTT
CASSGARGQPQHF
>TRBJ1-1|NA|TRBV28|NA
TGTGCCAGCAGTTACCGGGGGGTCACAGGATATGAAGCTTTCTTT
CASSYRGVTGYEAFF
>TRBJ2-1|TRBD1|TRBV2|NA
TGTGCCAGCGCACCGGGACAGGGGTTCAATGAGCAGTTCTTC
CASAPGQGFNEQFF
>TRBJ2-5|NA|TRBV4-1|NA
TGCGCCAGCACCCGGAGTGGAATGGGAGAGACCCAGTACTTC
CASTRSGMGETQYF
>TRBJ2-2|NA|TRBV30|NA
TGTGCCTGGAGTTGGGGCAGCGGGGAGCTGTTTTTT
CAWSWGSGELFF
>TRBJ2-5|TRBD2|TRBV2|NA
TGTGCCAGCAGTGGGGTCGGGGGGGCCGAGGAGACCCAGTACTTC
CASSGVGGAEETQYF
>TRBJ2-3|TRBD2|TRBV10-3|NA
TGTGCCATCAGGGTAGCGGGAGAAACAGATACGCAGTATTTT
CAIRVAGETDTQYF
>TRBJ1-2|NA|TRBV5-1|NA
TGCGCCAGCAGCTTGGGAGCGGCAGTTTATGGCTACACCTTC
CASSLGAAVYGYTF
>TRBJ2-2|NA|TRBV6-1|NA
TGTGCCAGCAGTGACCGGGACAACTCATGGACCGGGGAGCTGTTTTTT
CASSDRDNSWTGELFF
>TRBJ1-1|NA|TRBV7-9|NA
TGTGCCAGCAGCCAGAATAGGGGTACTGAAGCTTTCTTT
CASSQNRGTEAFF
>TRBJ2-3|TRBD2|TRBV5-4|NA
TGTGCCAGCAGCACCGGACTAGCGGGGTACACAGATACGCAGTATTTT
CASSTGLAGYTDTQYF
>TRBJ1-4|TRBD1|TRBV7-9|NA
TGTGCCAGCAGCGTCCGGGACAGGGGGCTATCTAATGAAAAACTGTTTTTT
CASSVRDRGLSNEKLFF
>TRBJ2-7|TRBD2|TRBV6-6|NA
TGTGCCAGCAGTTACGCGGGACTAGCGGAGGCCTACGAGCAGTACTTC
CASSYAGLAEAYEQYF
>TRBJ2-1|NA|TRBV29-1|NA
TGCAGCGCGGACAGTTCCTACAATGAGCAGTTCTTC
CSADSSYNEQFF
>TRBJ2-7|TRBD2|TRBV10-3|NA
TGTGCCACCGGACTAGCGGGAGGCGCCAGGTACGAGCAGTACTTC
CATGLAGGARYEQYF
>TRBJ1-1|NA|TRBV7-8|NA
TGTGCCAGCAGCTCTTGGACTGATAACACTGAAGCTTTCTTT
CASSSWTDNTEAFF
>TRBJ2-3|TRBD1|TRBV10-2|NA
TGCGCCAGCAGCCGGGACAGGGCCACAGATACGCAGTATTTT
CASSRDRATDTQYF
>TRBJ2-3|TRBD2|TRBV6-1|few
TGTGCCAGCAGTGGGACTAGCGGGATGAGGGCAGATACGCAGTATTTT
CASSGTSGMRADTQYF
>TRBJ2-1|TRBD2|TRBV7-3|NA
TGTGCCAGCAGCTCCCCGCGGGGGGGGGATTACAATGAGCAGTTCTTC
CASSSPRGGDYNEQFF
>TRBJ1-1|TRBD1|TRBV7-3|NA
TGTGCCAGCAGCTTCTCCCAGGACAGGGGGAACACTGAAGCTTTCTTT
CASSFSQDRGNTEAFF
>TRBJ2-1|NA|TRBV5-4|NA
TGTGCCAGCATGGAGCGCGGGCTTTACAATGAGCAGTTCTTC
CASMERGLYNEQFF
>TRBJ2-1|TRBD2|TRBV19|NA
TGTGCCAGTAGTATAAACTCACTAGCGGGAGGGGCGTTCTTC
CASSINSLAGGAFF
>TRBJ1-2|TRBD1|TRBV6-5|NA
TGTGCCAGCAGCACAGGGGGCCTCCACTATGGCTACACCTTC
CASSTGGLHYGYTF
>TRBJ2-7|NA|TRBV5-1|NA
TGCGCCAGCAGCTTGGGGCCAGGCCGAAGCTCCTACGAGCAGTACTTC
CASSLGPGRSSYEQYF
>TRBJ2-1|TRBD2|TRBV29-1|NA
TGCAGCGTTGAAGCTCCCGGGACTAGCGGGGGTAGGTCCTACAATGAGCAGTTCTTC
CSVEAPGTSGGRSYNEQFF
>TRBJ1-2|TRBD1|TRBV5-1|NA
TGCGCCAGCCAGAAGGCAGGGGGAGAAGACTATGGCTACACCTTC
CASQKAGGEDYGYTF
>TRBJ1-5|NA|TRBV7-2|NA
TGTGCCAGCAGCTTAGGTATGGCGGAACTTAGCAATCAGCCCCAGCATTTT
CASSLGMAELSNQPQHF
>TRBJ1-2|TRBD1|TRBV28|NA
TGTGCCAGCAATTTCCTTTCCGCCGACCGGGACAGGGAATGCACCTTC
CASNFLSADRDRECTF
>TRBJ1-2|NA|TRBV5-1|few
TGCGCCAGCAGCTTGGAGGGCCAGGGCCGCAAAGGTGGCTACACCTTC
CASSLEGQGRKGGYTF
>TRBJ2-1|TRBD2|TRBV5-1|NA
TGCGCCAGCAGCCAGGGGACTAGCGGCAATGAGCAGTTCTTC
CASSQGTSGNEQFF
>TRBJ2-3|TRBD2|TRBV9|NA
TGTGCCAGCAGCGTAGAATTAGGAGGCGGGGGGTATAGCACAGATACGCAGTATTTT
CASSVELGGGGYSTDTQYF
>TRBJ2-1|NA|TRBV30|few
TGTGCCTGGAGTTTTTTTGAGTCTAGCGTTAGGAATGAGCAGTTCTTC
CAWSFFESSVRNEQFF
>TRBJ2-3|TRBD2|TRBV9|NA
TGTGCCAGCAGCGTAGGGGCGACTAGCGGGACAGATACGCAGTATTTT
CASSVGATSGTDTQYF
>TRBJ1-5|TRBD1|TRBV19|NA
TGTGCCAGTAGTCAGACAGGGGGCTATAGCAATCAGCCCCAGCATTTT
CASSQTGGYSNQPQHF
>TRBJ1-1|TRBD1|TRBV6-1|NA
TGTGCCAGCACTAAGGACAGGGAGGGCCCTGAAGCTTTCTTT
CASTKDREGPEAFF
>TRBJ2-7|TRBD2|TRBV23-1|NA
TGCGCCAGCAGTCAAACCCCCATCGGCGGGAGGTACGAGCAGTACTTC
CASSQTPIGGRYEQYF
>TRBJ2-4|TRBD1|TRBV5-1|NA
TGCGCCAGCAGCTTACTTACAGGGGGACAAGCCAAAAACATTCAGTACTTC
CASSLLTGGQAKNIQYF
>TRBJ1-1|TRBD1|TRBV19|NA
TGTGCCAGTAGTACCGGACAGGTAAGGGAAGCTTTCTTT
CASSTGQVREAFF